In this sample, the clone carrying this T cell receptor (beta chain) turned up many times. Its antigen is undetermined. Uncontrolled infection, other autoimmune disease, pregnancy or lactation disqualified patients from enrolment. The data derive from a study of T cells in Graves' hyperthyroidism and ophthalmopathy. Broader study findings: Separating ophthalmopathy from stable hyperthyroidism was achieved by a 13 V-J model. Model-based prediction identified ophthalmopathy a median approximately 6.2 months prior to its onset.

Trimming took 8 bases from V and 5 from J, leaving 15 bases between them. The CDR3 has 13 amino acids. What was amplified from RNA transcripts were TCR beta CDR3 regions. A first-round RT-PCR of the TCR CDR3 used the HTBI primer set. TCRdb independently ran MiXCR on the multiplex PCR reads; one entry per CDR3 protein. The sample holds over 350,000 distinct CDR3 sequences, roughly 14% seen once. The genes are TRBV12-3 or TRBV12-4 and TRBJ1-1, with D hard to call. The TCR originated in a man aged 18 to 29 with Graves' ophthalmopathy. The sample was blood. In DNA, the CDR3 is TGTGCCAGCTGGGTCCGTAGTGGGACTGAAGCTTTCTTT. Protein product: CASWVRSGTEAFF.